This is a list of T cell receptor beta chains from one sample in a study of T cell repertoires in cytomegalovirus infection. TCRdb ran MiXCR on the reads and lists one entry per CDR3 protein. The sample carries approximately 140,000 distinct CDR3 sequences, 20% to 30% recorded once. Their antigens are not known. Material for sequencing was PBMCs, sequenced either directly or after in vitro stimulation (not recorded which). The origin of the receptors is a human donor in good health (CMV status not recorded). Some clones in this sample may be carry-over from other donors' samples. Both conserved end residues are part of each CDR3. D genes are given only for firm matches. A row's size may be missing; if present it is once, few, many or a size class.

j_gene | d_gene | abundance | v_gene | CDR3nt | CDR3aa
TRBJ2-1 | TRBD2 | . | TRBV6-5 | TGTGCCAGCAGTCCCTCCCCTAGCGGGGCCGCCAATGAGCAGTTCTTC | CASSPSPSGAANEQFF
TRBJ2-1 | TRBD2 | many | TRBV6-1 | TGTGCCAGCAGACCGGGACTAGCGCACAATGAGCAGTTCTTC | CASRPGLAHNEQFF
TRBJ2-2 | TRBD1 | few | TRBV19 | TGTGCCAGTAGTATTCGGTCAGGGGGAAGACGGTACACCGGGGAGCTGTTTTTT | CASSIRSGGRRYTGELFF
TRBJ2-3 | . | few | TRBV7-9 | TGTGCCAGCAGCTCCGGAACCCCTAATACGCAGTATTTT | CASSSGTPNTQYF
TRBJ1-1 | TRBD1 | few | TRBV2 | TGTGCCAGCAGTACCCGGACAGGGAGGGAGGAAGCTTTCTTT | CASSTRTGREEAFF
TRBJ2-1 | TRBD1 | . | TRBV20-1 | TGCAGTGCCCAGAGTGGGGACAGGGGGCGTCGGGAGCAGTTCTTC | CSAQSGDRGRREQFF
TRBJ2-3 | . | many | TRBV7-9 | TGTGCCAGCAGCCCCGATCGGCCCCCCGATACGCAGTATTTT | CASSPDRPPDTQYF
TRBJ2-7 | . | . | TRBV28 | TGTGCCAGCAGTCAGCCGGGGATTCTAGCCTACGAGCAGTACTTC | CASSQPGILAYEQYF
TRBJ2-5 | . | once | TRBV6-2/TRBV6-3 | TGTGCCAGCAGTTACTCGAAGGAGCGGACGTACCAAGAGACCCAGTACTTC | CASSYSKERTYQETQYF
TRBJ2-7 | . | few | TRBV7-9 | TGTGCCAGCAGCTCTGGACTGAAGAACTACGAGCAGTACTTC | CASSSGLKNYEQYF
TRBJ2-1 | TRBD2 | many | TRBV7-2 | TGTGCCAGCAGCACACCCGGGACTAGCTCCTACAATGAGCAGTTCTTC | CASSTPGTSSYNEQFF
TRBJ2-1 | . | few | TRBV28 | TGTGCCAGCAGCTTGAGGGGCCTTTCCTACAATGAGCAGTTCTTC | CASSLRGLSYNEQFF
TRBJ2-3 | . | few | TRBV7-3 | TGTGCCAGCAGCTCCTCTATGGGAACAGATACGCAGTATTTT | CASSSSMGTDTQYF
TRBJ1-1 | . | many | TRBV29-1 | TGCAGCGTTGAGGAGAACAGGAACACTGAAGCTTTCTTT | CSVEENRNTEAFF
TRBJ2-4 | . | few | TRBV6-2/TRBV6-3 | TGTGCCAGCAGTTACGGCAGCGGGCCCGGAAACATTCAGTACTTC | CASSYGSGPGNIQYF
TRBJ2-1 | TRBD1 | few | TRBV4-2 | TGTGCCAGCAGCCAAGGACAGGGCGGAGACAATGAGCAGTTCTTC | CASSQGQGGDNEQFF
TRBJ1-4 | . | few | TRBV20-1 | TGCAGTGCTATTGGGCCACAGGGAGGTGAAAAACTGTTTTTT | CSAIGPQGGEKLFF
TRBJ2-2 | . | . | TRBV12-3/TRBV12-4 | TGTGCCAGCAGTCTACGTTTATCCGGGGAGCTGTTTTTT | CASSLRLSGELFF
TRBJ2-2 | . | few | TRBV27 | TGTGCCAGCAAGGGTCCCTTGTTTACCGGGGAGCTGTTTTTT | CASKGPLFTGELFF
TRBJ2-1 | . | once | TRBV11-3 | TGTGCCAGCACTCAATCAGCGGAACCTTACAATGAGCAGTTCTTC | CASTQSAEPYNEQFF
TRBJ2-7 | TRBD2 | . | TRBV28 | TGTGCCAGCGGGCGGGAGATACGGTACGAGCAGTACTTC | CASGREIRYEQYF
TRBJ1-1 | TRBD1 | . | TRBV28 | TGTGCCAGCAGTACCTGGACAGGGTTTGTTTGGACTGAAGCTTTCTTT | CASSTWTGFVWTEAFF
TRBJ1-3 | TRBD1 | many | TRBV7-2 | TGTGCCAGCAGCCCCAGGGGGGCCAGGGCCTCTGGAAACACCATATATTTT | CASSPRGARASGNTIYF
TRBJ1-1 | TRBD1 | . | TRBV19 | TGTGCCAGTAGTATCGGACAGGGGGTTGAAGCTTTCTTT | CASSIGQGVEAFF
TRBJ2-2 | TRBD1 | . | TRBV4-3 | TGCGCCAGCAGCCTTTGGACTGGGGCAGGGGGCACCGGGGAGCTGTTTTTT | CASSLWTGAGGTGELFF
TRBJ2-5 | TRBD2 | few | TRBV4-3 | TGCGCCAGCAGCCAAGTAGGGGCGGGGGGAGAGACCCAGTACTTC | CASSQVGAGGETQYF
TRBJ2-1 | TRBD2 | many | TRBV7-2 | TGTGCCAGCAGCCGCCCTCCGGGACTAGCGGTAAATGAGCAGTTCTTC | CASSRPPGLAVNEQFF
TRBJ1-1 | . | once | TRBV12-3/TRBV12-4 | TGTGCCAGCAGTTTTGGACAGTCGACGGCCAAAGCTTTCTTT | CASSFGQSTAKAFF
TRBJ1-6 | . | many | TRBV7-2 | TGTGCCAGCAGCGTAGATCTGTGGGGGAGCTCCTATAATTCACCCCTCCACTTT | CASSVDLWGSSYNSPLHF
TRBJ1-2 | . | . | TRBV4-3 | TGCGCCAGCAGCCAAGCACGTGGGGGAGGCTACACCTTC | CASSQARGGGYTF
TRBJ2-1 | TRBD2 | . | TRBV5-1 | TGCGCCAGCAGCCGGACTTTAGCGGGAGGTTTTAATGAGCAGTTCTTC | CASSRTLAGGFNEQFF
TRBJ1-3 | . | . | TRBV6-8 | TGTGCCACCGCCTCCCCACGTGGTAGCTCTGGAAACACCATATATTTT | CATASPRGSSGNTIYF
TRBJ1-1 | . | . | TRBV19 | TGTGCCAGTTTCGAGGGCACTGAAGCTTTCTTT | CASFEGTEAFF
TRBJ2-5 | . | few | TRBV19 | TGTGCCAGTAGTATTGGCGGGACGCTTCGGGCTGAGACCCAGTACTTC | CASSIGGTLRAETQYF
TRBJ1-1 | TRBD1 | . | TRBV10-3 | TGTGCCATCACCGACAGGGTGAGGAACACTGAAGCTTTCTTT | CAITDRVRNTEAFF
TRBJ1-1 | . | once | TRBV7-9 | TGTGCCAGCAGCCGGGGTGGGGCTGAAGCTTTCTTT | CASSRGGAEAFF
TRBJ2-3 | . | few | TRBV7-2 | TGTGCCAGCAGCTCACAGATCGGTACGCAGTATTTT | CASSSQIGTQYF
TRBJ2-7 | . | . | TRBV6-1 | TGTGCCAGCAGTTATTTCACGGGGGCCGAGCAGTACTTC | CASSYFTGAEQYF
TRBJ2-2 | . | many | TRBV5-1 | TGCGCCAGCAGCTTGTCACAGGACTACACCGGGGAGCTGTTTTTT | CASSLSQDYTGELFF
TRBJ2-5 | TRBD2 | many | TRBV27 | TGTGCCAGCAGCCGAGAGGGCGGGGGAGGGCGAGAGACCCAGTACTTC | CASSREGGGGRETQYF
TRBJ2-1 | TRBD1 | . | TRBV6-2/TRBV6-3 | TGTGCCAGCAGTACTGGCCACAGGGGTATGTACAATGAGCAGTTCTTC | CASSTGHRGMYNEQFF
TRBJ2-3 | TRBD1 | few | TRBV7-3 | TGTGCCAGCAGCACCCGACTCCAGGGGGACCGCACAGATACGCAGTATTTT | CASSTRLQGDRTDTQYF
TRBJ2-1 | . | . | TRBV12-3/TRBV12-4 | TGTGCCAGCAGTTTATCCAACTCCCCGAATGAGCAGTTCTTC | CASSLSNSPNEQFF
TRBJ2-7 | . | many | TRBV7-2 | TGTGCCAGCAGCTTAGATTGGTCCCCGGAGCAGTACTTC | CASSLDWSPEQYF
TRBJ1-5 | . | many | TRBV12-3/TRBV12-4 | TGTGCCAGCAGTTTCTCAGCCTCGAGCAATCAGCCCCAGCATTTT | CASSFSASSNQPQHF
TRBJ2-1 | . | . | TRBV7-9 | TGTGCCAGCAGCGGTACAGGGAGAGAGCAGTTCTTC | CASSGTGREQFF
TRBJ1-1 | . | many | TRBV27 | TGTGCCAGCAGCCGAACGATGGACACGCAGAACACTGAAGCTTTCTTT | CASSRTMDTQNTEAFF
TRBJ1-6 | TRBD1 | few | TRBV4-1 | TGTGCCAGCAGCCAGCCGGGACAGGATTCACCCCTCCACTTT | CASSQPGQDSPLHF
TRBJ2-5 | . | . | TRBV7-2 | TGTGCCAGCAGCTTCTCTCCGTACCAAGAGACCCAGTACTTC | CASSFSPYQETQYF
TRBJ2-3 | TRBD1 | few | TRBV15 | TGTGCCACCAGCCCAGGGGGCCGGGATACGCAGTATTTT | CATSPGGRDTQYF
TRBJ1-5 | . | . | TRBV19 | TGTGCCAGTAGTGTCGACGGAGATCAACTCCAGCATTTT | CASSVDGDQLQHF
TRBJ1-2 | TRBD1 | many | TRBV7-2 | TGTGCCAGCAGCCTCACAACGGGACAGGGTATCGGCTACACCTTC | CASSLTTGQGIGYTF
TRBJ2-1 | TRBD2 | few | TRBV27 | TGTGCCAGCATTCTAGCCGTGACTAGCCCTAGCTCCTACAATGAGCAGTTCTTC | CASILAVTSPSSYNEQFF